This T cell receptor beta chain was sequenced for a study of T cell clonality in common variable immunodeficiency. Overall study findings and caveats: In common variable immunodeficiency, TCR beta chains reportedly carried fewer deletions and N-nucleotide insertions. CVID subjects had higher TCRbeta clonality than healthy controls, most marked in about a third.

Trimming took 0 bases from V and 0 from J, leaving 12 bases between them. The CDR3 runs 15 residues. The V gene's germline CDR1 is SQVTM and CDR2 ANQGSEA. A remark on this clone: Antigen unknown. The CDR3 extends 3 residues past the end of the read, so its final part is completed from the germline J gene.

Control and CVID samples contributed equal amounts of genomic DNA. The protocol was immunoSEQ multiplex PCR, while the TCRdb copy is restricted to in-frame clones and leaves out a portion. Recorded here are approximately 35,000 clones, with no singletons, and the ten leading clones hold around 7%. This TCR was sampled from a human donor with common variable immunodeficiency. Sequences were obtained from peripheral blood mononuclear cells. The rearrangement joins TRBV29-1 to TRBJ2-7, with D perhaps matching TRBD1 or TRBD2 (5 bases each). The CDR3 sequence: CSVEDQRGDSYEQYF. The CDR3 bases that were read are TGCAGCGTTGAAGATCAAAGAGGGGACTCCTACGAG.